What follows describes a single T cell receptor beta chain. The antigen is undetermined. It was with 60 Vbeta and 13 Jbeta primers that the PCR ran. The assay was immunoSEQ multiplex PCR, and TCRdb's table has in-frame clones only and misses some. The profile shows 150,000 or so clones, 68% of them singletons. This entry comes from a study of cytomegalovirus exposure and HLA in healthy donors. Whole-study context: Samples from HLA-typed donors yielded around 85 million unique TCRs in an early data release. Notes on the study in general: The study reported that TCR beta sequences accurately predicted HLA-A and HLA-B alleles in most subjects. Some 16,000 TCR beta sequences were associated with HLA alleles at 0.05 false discovery rate in a later analysis.

At collection, donors were nominally healthy, but unrecorded immune exposures were probable. Source material: PBMCs. This receptor was identified in a man aged 30 to 39 in good health and CMV-seropositive.

CDR3 amino acids: CASRTGKVSNQPQHF. The CDR3, as DNA: TGTGCCAGCAGGACGGGGAAGGTGAGCAATCAGCCCCAGCATTTT. The chain joins TRBV6-4 to TRBJ1-5, with unresolved D. The CDR3 extends over 15 amino acids. CDR1 and CDR2 from the germline V gene are MRHNA and SNTAGT. The germline V and J ends were trimmed by 6 bases and 1 base, with 13 bases remaining between them.